These T cell receptor beta chains were read from a single sample in a study of OX40 agonist ivuxolimab in advanced cancers. The table came from immunoSEQ multiplex PCR; TCRdb's copy has only in-frame clones and leaves some out. The sample lists tens of thousands of clones, 86% occurring once. The sequences come from CD4+ or CD8+ T cells sorted from blood, collected in a trial of the OX40 agonist ivuxolimab. All receptors come from an adult with an advanced solid tumor such as melanoma, head and neck, liver or kidney cancer. Each CDR3 is given with its conserved first and last residue. The D gene is left open where the match is weak. Clone size is stated in some rows and not others, as once, few, many or a class when expanded.

j_call d_call clone_size v_call cdr3_aa cdr3_nt
TRBJ2-5 . . TRBV28 CASSYRVEETQYF TGTGCCAGCAGTTACAGGGTAGAAGAGACCCAGTACTTC
TRBJ1-6 . . TRBV6-4 CASSDQGSVGSPLHF TGTGCCAGCAGTGACCAGGGGAGTGTGGGTTCACCCCTCCACTTT
TRBJ2-5 TRBD2 . TRBV4-2 CASSQEVQAGGQAETQYF TGTGCCAGCAGCCAAGAGGTACAAGCGGGGGGGCAGGCGGAGACCCAGTACTTC
TRBJ2-4 . medium-sized TRBV5-4 CASSKNRVGAKNIQYF TGTGCCAGCAGCAAGAACAGGGTCGGGGCCAAAAACATTCAGTACTTC
TRBJ1-6 . . TRBV6-6 CASTPERHSSPLHF TGTGCCAGCACCCCGGAACGGCATTCTTCACCCCTCCACTTT
TRBJ2-2 TRBD1 . TRBV11-3 CASSSNRGAGELFF TGTGCCAGCAGCTCGAACAGGGGTGCCGGGGAGCTGTTTTTT
TRBJ1-2 . . TRBV5-1 CASSFRGAGLGYTF TGCGCCAGCAGCTTCAGGGGCGCGGGTCTTGGCTACACCTTC
TRBJ2-3 TRBD2 . TRBV11-2 CASSFPETSGGTDTQYF TGTGCCAGCAGCTTCCCAGAGACTAGCGGGGGCACAGATACGCAGTATTTT
TRBJ2-7 TRBD1 . TRBV18 CASSPGGQGAYEQYF TGTGCCAGCTCACCGGGGGGACAGGGAGCCTACGAGCAGTACTTC
TRBJ2-5 TRBD1 . TRBV19 CASSIRTGRQETQYF TGTGCCAGTAGTATCCGGACAGGGCGCCAAGAGACCCAGTACTTC
TRBJ2-1 TRBD1 . TRBV18 CASSPGQGSPQFF TGTGCCAGCTCACCGGGACAGGGAAGTCCTCAGTTCTTC
TRBJ2-3 TRBD1 . TRBV7-2 CASTQGVLISTDTQYF TGTGCCAGCACCCAGGGGGTTCTGATTTCCACAGATACGCAGTATTTT
TRBJ2-1 TRBD2 . TRBV10-2 CASSLAGEVYEQFF TGCGCCAGCAGTCTAGCGGGAGAGGTATATGAGCAGTTCTTC
TRBJ2-7 TRBD2 . TRBV7-2 CASSLKGASGSSAYEQYF TGTGCCAGCAGCTTAAAGGGAGCTAGCGGGAGTTCGGCCTACGAGCAGTACTTC
TRBJ2-7 TRBD2 . TRBV5-4 CASSRTSGGANEQYF TGTGCCAGCAGCCGGACTAGCGGGGGGGCTAACGAGCAGTACTTC
TRBJ2-5 TRBD2 . TRBV11-2 CASSFGGRALETQYF TGTGCCAGCAGCTTCGGCGGGAGGGCCCTGGAGACCCAGTACTTC
TRBJ2-7 . few TRBV5-5 CASSFLNGNEQYF TGTGCCAGCAGCTTTCTCAATGGGAACGAGCAGTACTTC
TRBJ2-7 . . TRBV7-2 CASSLGGDFYEQYF TGTGCCAGCAGCTTAGGAGGGGACTTCTACGAGCAGTACTTC
TRBJ2-5 . . TRBV5-6 CASSWKMYQETQYF TGTGCCAGCAGCTGGAAAATGTACCAAGAGACCCAGTACTTC
TRBJ1-6 . . TRBV2 CASRTQAPNSPLHF TGTGCCAGCAGGACTCAGGCCCCCAATTCACCCCTCCACTTT
TRBJ1-2 . . TRBV7-8 CASSPRGRQTTLNYGYTF TGTGCCAGCAGCCCCAGGGGCAGGCAGACCACTTTAAACTATGGCTACACCTTC
TRBJ2-7 . . TRBV19 CASKLRFSYEQYF TGTGCCAGTAAGCTCAGATTCTCCTACGAGCAGTACTTC
TRBJ1-5 TRBD1 . TRBV5-8 CASFSHTSGGGYSNQPQHF TGTGCCAGCTTCAGCCATACCTCAGGGGGCGGGTATAGCAATCAGCCCCAGCATTTT
TRBJ1-2 . . TRBV7-8 CASSLGEGFGYTF TGTGCCAGCAGCTTAGGGGAGGGCTTCGGCTACACCTTC
TRBJ1-1 . few TRBV7-3 CASSTQENTEAFF TGTGCCAGCAGCACCCAGGAGAACACTGAAGCTTTCTTT
TRBJ2-3 TRBD2 . TRBV5-1 CASSPGEGWTQYF TGCGCCAGCAGCCCGGGGGAGGGATGGACGCAGTATTTT